The 9 T cell receptor beta chains below were found in one sample sequenced in a study of blood T cells in healthy people across ages. A J-beta primer mix and a sample-barcoded 5' primer were used in a second PCR of roughly 7 to 12 cycles. TCRdb redid the calling of the 5' RACE reads with MiXCR, one entry per CDR3 protein. The repertoire holds roughly 1.6 million distinct CDR3 sequences, with around 36% as singletons. Sequencing used blood. Receptors originate from a woman aged 30 to 39 in good health.

This clonotype has ten or more counts. The chain uses TRBV12-3 or TRBV12-4 and TRBJ2-5; 8 bases fit TRBD2. The CDR3 length is 11 residues. Trimming at V came to 4 bases and at J to 11 bases, leaving 3 bases not matched to a gene. The CDR3 DNA reads as TGTGCCAGCAGTTCCCAGCGGGAGCAGTACTTC. This codes for CASSSQREQYF.

The chain recombines TRBV6-5 with TRBJ1-6; 9 positions match TRBD1. The CDR3 loop spans 18 amino acids. V shed 0 bases and J 8 bases; nucleotides not matched to a gene: 11. Germline assignment: CDR1 MNHEY and CDR2 SVGAGI. In nucleotides, the CDR3 is TGTGCCAGCAGTTACTCGACTCGGTTCGGGACAGGGTATTCACCCCTCCACTTT. Its protein product is CASSYSTRFGTGYSPLHF.

The rearrangement uses TRBV6-6 and TRBJ2-5; D may be TRBD1 or TRBD2 (5 bases each). Looked up from germline, CDR1 is MNHNY and CDR2 is SVGAGI (reference sequence). This CDR3 spans 13 amino acids. Trimming cost V 6 bases and J 5 bases, with 13 bases left between them. The CDR3 DNA reads as TGTGCCAGCAGGAGGACCGGGGCGGAGACCCAGTACTTC. It encodes CASRRTGAETQYF.

The chain is built from TRBV28 and TRBJ2-1; TRBD2 agrees at 12 bases. The V gene's germline CDR1 is MDHEN and CDR2 SYDVKM. The ends lost 5 bases at V and 12 bases at J; junction bases unmatched: 8. The CDR3 is 14 amino acids. DNA for the CDR3: TGTGCCAGCAGTGATCCGCCGGGACTAGCGGGGCAGTTCTTC. Amino acids: CASSDPPGLAGQFF.

The V and J genes are TRBV7-9 and TRBJ1-2; perhaps TRBD1 as D (6 bases). Germline loops: CDR1 SEHNR, CDR2 FQNEAQ (reference sequence). CDR3 length equals 16 residues. Trimming removed 2 bases at V and 5 bases at J, with 18 bases between. The CDR3 sequence is CASSLPGQYFSYGYTF. The CDR3 DNA follows: TGTGCCAGCAGCTTACCAGGACAGTACTTTAGTTATGGCTACACCTTC.

There are a few counts of this clonotype. The V call is TRBV28, the J call TRBJ2-7, with 7 bases matching TRBD1. The CDR3 loop spans 15 amino acids. The ends lost 7 bases at V and 0 bases at J; junction bases unmatched: 9. Germline values: CDR1 MDHEN, CDR2 SYDVKM. CDR3 region: CASTKGQRSSYEQYF. CDR3 nucleotides: TGTGCCAGCACTAAGGGACAGAGGAGCTCCTACGAGCAGTACTTC.

This chain's CDR3 is CASSLVDRETQYF. The CDR3 DNA follows: TGTGCCAGCAGCTTAGTCGATCGGGAGACCCAGTACTTC. V gene TRBV13 combines with J gene TRBJ2-5, with D uncertain. In germline, CDR1 is PRHDT, CDR2 FYEKMQ (reference sequence). CDR3 length: 13 residues. Trimming cost V 1 base and J 5 bases, with 8 bases left between them.

Concerning this clonotype: At one of its ends the junction is not consistent with the germline gene, which may arise from a read error. The chain joins TRBV13 to TRBJ1-6, with 11 positions matching TRBD1. The CDR3 covers 16 residues. The germline gives CDR1 PRHDT, CDR2 FYEKMQ (reference sequence). CDR3 region: CASSQDRGRKNSPFHF. The CDR3 DNA is TGTGCCAGCAGCCAGGACAGGGGGCGAAAGAATTCACCCTTCCACTTT.

There are a few counts of this clonotype. The chain uses TRBV20-1 and TRBJ2-7, with D perhaps TRBD1 or TRBD2 (6 bases each). V dropped 5 bases and J dropped 1 base, with 18 bases sitting between them. The germline V gene has CDR1 DFQATT and CDR2 SNEGSKA (reference sequence). The CDR3 length is 15 residues. The CDR3 loop is CSAAGGRLASYEQYF. The CDR3 DNA follows: TGCAGTGCTGCCGGGGGCCGTCTAGCTTCCTACGAGCAGTACTTC.